This note documents a single TCR beta chain sequence. This sample is drawn from a study of blood T cell repertoires in COVID-19. The germline V gene has CDR1 SGHDN and CDR2 FVKESK. This CDR3 region has 14 residues. V was clipped by 2 bases and J by 1 base, with 9 bases between them. The table came from immunoSEQ multiplex PCR; TCRdb's copy has only in-frame clones and leaves some out. The sample yields roughly 200,000 clones, about 80% seen once. Sequencing used peripheral blood. This receptor was taken from a middle-aged man with active or convalescent COVID-19. The chain joins TRBV14 to TRBJ2-7; maybe TRBD1 (5 bases). CDR3 sequence reads: CASSQSTGSYEQYF. For the CDR3, the DNA is TGTGCCAGCAGCCAATCTACAGGTTCCTACGAGCAGTACTTC.